What follows describes a single T cell receptor (beta chain). This sample was taken from a study of identical twins. TCRdb called the 5' RACE reads again in MiXCR, with one record for every CDR3 protein. The repertoire consists of under 300,000 distinct CDR3 sequences, with about 14% occurring once and the leading ten covering about 9%. CDR3 length equals 15 residues. In germline, CDR1 is KGHSH, CDR2 LQKENI. V lost 3 bases and J lost 2, with 8 bases in between. V and J are TRBV18 and TRBJ2-6, with TRBD1 as a possible D gene (5 bases). The receptor comes from a woman under 30 in good health. Input material: memory (CD45RO+) T cells sorted from blood. CDR3 in amino acids: CASSPATAGANVLTF. The CDR3 region has the DNA TGTGCCAGCTCACCGGCGACAGCTGGGGCCAACGTCCTGACTTTC. The whole variable domain, remainder taken from reference TRBV18 and TRBJ2-6, is NAGVMQNPRHLVRRRGQEARLRCSPMKGHSHVYWYRQLPEEGLKFMVYLQKENIIDESGMPKERFSAEFPKEGPSILRIQQVVRGDSAAYFCASSPATAGANVLTFGAGSRLTVL.